This TCR beta chain was identified during a study of cytomegalovirus exposure and HLA in healthy donors. Study-wide findings and caveats: At a 0.05 false discovery rate, a later analysis found about 17,000 TCR beta sequences to be associated with HLA alleles.

Regarding this clone: Its antigen is as yet unknown.

CDR3 length equals 14 residues. The ends were cut back, 4 bases at V and 3 bases at J, with 12 bases in the middle. The germline V gene has CDR1 SGHTA and CDR2 FQGNSA. PCR involved 60 Vbeta and 13 Jbeta primers. The method was immunoSEQ multiplex PCR; TCRdb's version includes in-frame clones alone and lacks a portion of them. The sample has fewer than 75,000 clones, around 75% seen once; the top ten hold around an eighth. The clonotype comes from a man in his 70s in good health and CMV-seronegative. The genes are TRBV7-2 and TRBJ2-5, with D perhaps matching TRBD1 (6 bases). What was sequenced was PBMCs. Here the CDR3 DNA reads TGTGCCAGCAGCTCCGGACAGTCTAAAGAGACCCAGTACTTC. Translated: CASSSGQSKETQYF.